What follows is one T cell receptor beta chain and its context. What it binds is not known. The donors formed part of the roughly 110-subject validation cohort, distinct from the approximately 670-subject first cohort. This CDR3 region has 16 residues. In germline, CDR1 is SGDLS, CDR2 YYNGEE. V dropped 0 bases and J dropped 4 bases, with 16 bases sitting between them. This record belongs to a study of cytomegalovirus exposure and HLA in healthy donors. As for the study in general: Both the roughly 120 validation repertoires and the approximately 700 first-cohort repertoires used the same platform, as reported by a later analysis. Study-level results: Researchers counted around 150 TCR beta chains as cytomegalovirus-associated.

This table comes from immunoSEQ multiplex PCR, and its TCRdb copy is limited to in-frame clones, with some not included. Found here are approximately 160,000 clones, 80% to 90% of them singletons; the top ten hold under 7%. The sequencing sample was made of PBMCs. This receptor was identified in a woman in her twenties or thirties in good health and CMV-seronegative. V and J are TRBV9 and TRBJ2-5, with D maybe TRBD1 (8 bases). The CDR3 sequence: CASSVAGGLAGETQYF. The CDR3 DNA follows: TGTGCCAGCAGCGTAGCAGGGGGCTTAGCGGGAGAGACCCAGTACTTC.